A selection of T cell receptor beta chains follows, all from one sample in a study of cytomegalovirus exposure and HLA in healthy donors. Only in-frame clones appear in the TCRdb table, and some are missing; sequencing was by immunoSEQ multiplex PCR. The repertoire holds approximately 150,000 clones, with around 77% as singletons. The sample was PBMCs. The source of these receptors is a woman in her forties in good health and CMV-seronegative. The CDR3 runs from the conserved cysteine through the conserved F or W. Fields, in order: D gene, J gene, V gene, clone size, CDR3 protein, CDR3 DNA. D genes are given only for firm matches. For some rows the clone size is stated as once, few or many, or as a class when expanded; others skip it.

D gene: -
J gene: TRBJ1-4
V gene: TRBV7-2
clone size: -
CDR3 protein: CASSLGVRQGKFEKLFF
CDR3 DNA: TGTGCCAGCAGCTTAGGAGTGCGGCAGGGGAAGTTTGAAAAACTGTTTTTT

D gene: TRBD1
J gene: TRBJ1-1
V gene: TRBV5-4
clone size: -
CDR3 protein: CASSQDPGQGESAFF
CDR3 DNA: TGTGCCAGCAGCCAAGACCCGGGACAGGGGGAGTCAGCTTTCTTT

D gene: -
J gene: TRBJ2-7
V gene: TRBV27
clone size: -
CDR3 protein: CASSLSRVTRGEQYF
CDR3 DNA: TGTGCCAGCAGTTTATCCCGTGTGACTAGAGGCGAGCAGTACTTC

D gene: -
J gene: TRBJ1-2
V gene: TRBV28
clone size: -
CDR3 protein: CASSLGGYGYTF
CDR3 DNA: TGTGCCAGCAGCCTCGGTGGTTATGGCTACACCTTC

D gene: TRBD2
J gene: TRBJ2-7
V gene: TRBV11-3
clone size: -
CDR3 protein: CASSLDRTLGGDEQYF
CDR3 DNA: TGTGCCAGCAGCTTAGATCGGACGCTGGGGGGGGACGAGCAGTACTTC

D gene: TRBD1
J gene: TRBJ2-7
V gene: TRBV5-1
clone size: -
CDR3 protein: CASSSTGTGAYEQYF
CDR3 DNA: TGCGCCAGCAGCTCAACCGGGACAGGGGCTTACGAGCAGTACTTC

D gene: -
J gene: TRBJ1-1
V gene: TRBV25-1
clone size: once
CDR3 protein: CASRLPGGPEAFF
CDR3 DNA: TGTGCCAGCAGGCTACCGGGGGGCCCTGAAGCTTTCTTT

D gene: TRBD2
J gene: TRBJ2-1
V gene: TRBV10-1
clone size: -
CDR3 protein: CASSVKRESSYNEQFF
CDR3 DNA: TGCGCCAGCAGTGTCAAGCGGGAGAGTTCCTACAATGAGCAGTTCTTC

D gene: -
J gene: TRBJ1-1
V gene: TRBV18
clone size: -
CDR3 protein: CASSPEVNTEAFF
CDR3 DNA: TGTGCCAGCTCACCCGAGGTGAACACTGAAGCTTTCTTT

D gene: TRBD1
J gene: TRBJ2-5
V gene: TRBV7-9
clone size: -
CDR3 protein: CASSLEGTGQETQYF
CDR3 DNA: TGTGCCAGCAGTCTAGAGGGGACAGGGCAAGAGACCCAGTACTTC

D gene: TRBD1
J gene: TRBJ2-1
V gene: TRBV7-7
clone size: -
CDR3 protein: CASSLTGGNEQFF
CDR3 DNA: TGTGCTAGCAGTTTAACAGGGGGCAATGAGCAGTTCTTC

D gene: -
J gene: TRBJ2-3
V gene: TRBV2
clone size: -
CDR3 protein: CASSSQGTSTDTQYF
CDR3 DNA: TGTGCCAGCAGTTCACAGGGTACTAGCACAGATACGCAGTATTTT

D gene: TRBD2
J gene: TRBJ2-1
V gene: TRBV5-6
clone size: -
CDR3 protein: CASSLGTSSYNEQFF
CDR3 DNA: TGTGCCAGCAGCTTGGGGACTAGCTCCTACAATGAGCAGTTCTTC

D gene: TRBD1
J gene: TRBJ2-1
V gene: TRBV15
clone size: -
CDR3 protein: CATSRGQLLDEQFF
CDR3 DNA: TGTGCCACCAGCAGGGGACAGCTACTCGATGAGCAGTTCTTC

D gene: -
J gene: TRBJ1-3
V gene: TRBV28
clone size: -
CDR3 protein: CASSAVPGRESGNTIYF
CDR3 DNA: TGTGCCAGCAGTGCGGTCCCTGGCCGTGAGTCCGGAAACACCATATATTTT

D gene: -
J gene: TRBJ1-4
V gene: TRBV2
clone size: once
CDR3 protein: CASSGQRGELFF
CDR3 DNA: TGTGCCAGCAGTGGACAGAGAGGAGAACTGTTTTTT

D gene: -
J gene: TRBJ1-4
V gene: TRBV4-2
clone size: once
CDR3 protein: CASSQDKTGTNEKLFF
CDR3 DNA: TGTGCCAGCAGCCAAGATAAAACAGGGACCAATGAAAAACTGTTTTTT

D gene: TRBD2
J gene: TRBJ2-5
V gene: TRBV25-1
clone size: -
CDR3 protein: CASSEYGLAGETQYF
CDR3 DNA: TGTGCCAGCAGTGAATATGGGCTAGCGGGGGAGACCCAGTACTTC

D gene: TRBD2
J gene: TRBJ2-2
V gene: TRBV7-3
clone size: -
CDR3 protein: CASSPKGSGSITGELFF
CDR3 DNA: TGTGCCAGCAGCCCCAAAGGTAGCGGGAGCATCACCGGGGAGCTGTTTTTT

D gene: -
J gene: TRBJ2-3
V gene: TRBV7-9
clone size: -
CDR3 protein: CASSLGGVTDTQYF
CDR3 DNA: TGTGCCAGCAGCTTAGGGGGGGTGACAGATACGCAGTATTTT

D gene: -
J gene: TRBJ1-1
V gene: TRBV2
clone size: -
CDR3 protein: CASNAGRGEAFF
CDR3 DNA: TGTGCCAGCAACGCTGGGAGGGGTGAGGCTTTCTTT

D gene: -
J gene: TRBJ1-2
V gene: TRBV14
clone size: -
CDR3 protein: CASSQDRGRASGGYTF
CDR3 DNA: TGTGCCAGCAGCCAAGATCGGGGGAGGGCTTCGGGCGGCTACACCTTC

D gene: -
J gene: TRBJ1-2
V gene: TRBV30
clone size: -
CDR3 protein: CAWIGTRGFGGYTF
CDR3 DNA: TGTGCCTGGATCGGGACGCGGGGGTTTGGGGGCTACACCTTC

D gene: TRBD1
J gene: TRBJ1-1
V gene: TRBV7-3
clone size: -
CDR3 protein: CASSPGQGYGLAFF
CDR3 DNA: TGTGCCAGCAGCCCGGGACAGGGATATGGTTTGGCTTTCTTT

D gene: TRBD1
J gene: TRBJ1-1
V gene: TRBV28
clone size: -
CDR3 protein: CASTTGMIGVNTEAFF
CDR3 DNA: TGTGCCAGCACGACAGGGATGATAGGGGTGAACACTGAAGCTTTCTTT

D gene: -
J gene: TRBJ1-1
V gene: TRBV6-1
clone size: few
CDR3 protein: CASSATGGEAFF
CDR3 DNA: TGTGCCAGCAGTGCTACCGGGGGTGAAGCTTTCTTT

D gene: -
J gene: TRBJ2-3
V gene: TRBV7-2
clone size: -
CDR3 protein: CASSSTPGLRTDTQYF
CDR3 DNA: TGTGCCAGCAGCTCTACCCCGGGACTTCGTACAGATACGCAGTATTTT

D gene: -
J gene: TRBJ2-5
V gene: TRBV11-2
clone size: few
CDR3 protein: CASSLDPRGTQYF
CDR3 DNA: TGTGCCAGCAGCTTAGACCCCCGGGGGACCCAGTACTTC

D gene: TRBD2
J gene: TRBJ2-7
V gene: TRBV27
clone size: -
CDR3 protein: CASSFMAGGLYEQYF
CDR3 DNA: TGTGCCAGCAGTTTTATGGCGGGAGGCCTCTACGAGCAGTACTTC

D gene: -
J gene: TRBJ2-3
V gene: TRBV9
clone size: -
CDR3 protein: CASSVEEGERDTQYF
CDR3 DNA: TGTGCCAGCAGCGTAGAAGAGGGGGAGAGGGATACGCAGTATTTT

D gene: TRBD2
J gene: TRBJ2-2
V gene: TRBV7-9
clone size: -
CDR3 protein: CASSRRSGRGTGELFF
CDR3 DNA: TGTGCCAGCAGCCGACGTAGCGGGAGAGGGACCGGGGAGCTGTTTTTT

D gene: -
J gene: TRBJ2-3
V gene: TRBV5-1
clone size: -
CDR3 protein: CASSLGRTDTQYF
CDR3 DNA: TGCGCCAGCAGCTTGGGGCGCACAGATACGCAGTATTTT

D gene: -
J gene: TRBJ2-7
V gene: TRBV7-9
clone size: -
CDR3 protein: CASSPDSIAYEQYF
CDR3 DNA: TGTGCCAGCAGCCCGGACTCGATTGCCTACGAGCAGTACTTC

D gene: TRBD2
J gene: TRBJ2-2
V gene: TRBV7-9
clone size: -
CDR3 protein: CASSPAGTSGKVGELFF
CDR3 DNA: TGTGCCAGCAGCCCCGCCGGGACTAGCGGGAAGGTCGGGGAGCTGTTTTTT

D gene: TRBD1
J gene: TRBJ1-1
V gene: TRBV30
clone size: few
CDR3 protein: CAWSVKGAWTEAFF
CDR3 DNA: TGTGCCTGGAGTGTAAAGGGGGCATGGACTGAAGCTTTCTTT

D gene: TRBD1
J gene: TRBJ1-5
V gene: TRBV30
clone size: few
CDR3 protein: CAWQTGKGNQPQHF
CDR3 DNA: TGTGCCTGGCAGACAGGGAAGGGCAATCAGCCCCAGCATTTT

D gene: -
J gene: TRBJ1-2
V gene: TRBV29-1
clone size: -
CDR3 protein: CSVEPTGANYGYTF
CDR3 DNA: TGCAGCGTTGAACCGACGGGGGCTAACTATGGCTACACCTTC

D gene: TRBD1
J gene: TRBJ1-2
V gene: TRBV6-1
clone size: -
CDR3 protein: CASSETGQGNGYTF
CDR3 DNA: TGTGCCAGCAGTGAAACGGGACAGGGTAACGGCTACACCTTC

D gene: TRBD2
J gene: TRBJ2-5
V gene: TRBV5-1
clone size: once
CDR3 protein: CASKLLAGGEETQYF
CDR3 DNA: TGCGCCAGCAAGTTGTTAGCGGGAGGAGAAGAGACCCAGTACTTC

D gene: -
J gene: TRBJ1-3
V gene: TRBV27
clone size: -
CDR3 protein: CASSPLPGNTIYF
CDR3 DNA: TGTGCCAGCAGTCCACTCCCGGGAAACACCATATATTTT

D gene: TRBD1
J gene: TRBJ2-7
V gene: TRBV13
clone size: -
CDR3 protein: CASSTDRGVEQYF
CDR3 DNA: TGTGCCAGCAGCACGGACAGGGGGGTCGAGCAGTACTTC

D gene: -
J gene: TRBJ2-7
V gene: TRBV7-8
clone size: -
CDR3 protein: CASSLQLASYEQYF
CDR3 DNA: TGTGCCAGCAGCTTACAACTAGCCTCCTACGAGCAGTACTTC

D gene: TRBD1
J gene: TRBJ2-5
V gene: TRBV28
clone size: -
CDR3 protein: CASRQWDRGPETQYF
CDR3 DNA: TGTGCCAGCCGTCAATGGGACAGGGGGCCGGAGACCCAGTACTTC

D gene: -
J gene: TRBJ1-1
V gene: TRBV11-3
clone size: once
CDR3 protein: CASSFRQSNTEAFF
CDR3 DNA: TGTGCCAGCAGCTTCCGACAGTCAAACACTGAAGCTTTCTTT

D gene: -
J gene: TRBJ1-1
V gene: TRBV4-1
clone size: -
CDR3 protein: CASSLSHRASNTEAFF
CDR3 DNA: TGCGCCAGCAGCCTTTCCCACAGAGCATCAAACACTGAAGCTTTCTTT

D gene: -
J gene: TRBJ2-5
V gene: TRBV7-9
clone size: few
CDR3 protein: CASSLGDREDETQYF
CDR3 DNA: TGTGCCAGCAGCTTAGGCGACAGGGAGGACGAGACCCAGTACTTC

D gene: TRBD2
J gene: TRBJ2-5
V gene: TRBV5-1
clone size: -
CDR3 protein: CASSSAVAGEGETQYF
CDR3 DNA: TGCGCCAGCAGCTCGGCCGTAGCGGGAGAGGGAGAGACCCAGTACTTC

D gene: TRBD2
J gene: TRBJ2-7
V gene: TRBV27
clone size: -
CDR3 protein: CASSQSLAGGLYEQYF
CDR3 DNA: TGTGCCAGCAGCCAATCGCTAGCGGGAGGGTTATACGAGCAGTACTTC

D gene: -
J gene: TRBJ2-3
V gene: TRBV14
clone size: -
CDR3 protein: CASSQAGPDTQYF
CDR3 DNA: TGTGCCAGCAGCCAAGCTGGCCCAGATACGCAGTATTTT

D gene: -
J gene: TRBJ1-2
V gene: TRBV29-1
clone size: -
CDR3 protein: CSVERVDYGYTF
CDR3 DNA: TGCAGCGTTGAACGGGTGGACTATGGCTACACCTTC